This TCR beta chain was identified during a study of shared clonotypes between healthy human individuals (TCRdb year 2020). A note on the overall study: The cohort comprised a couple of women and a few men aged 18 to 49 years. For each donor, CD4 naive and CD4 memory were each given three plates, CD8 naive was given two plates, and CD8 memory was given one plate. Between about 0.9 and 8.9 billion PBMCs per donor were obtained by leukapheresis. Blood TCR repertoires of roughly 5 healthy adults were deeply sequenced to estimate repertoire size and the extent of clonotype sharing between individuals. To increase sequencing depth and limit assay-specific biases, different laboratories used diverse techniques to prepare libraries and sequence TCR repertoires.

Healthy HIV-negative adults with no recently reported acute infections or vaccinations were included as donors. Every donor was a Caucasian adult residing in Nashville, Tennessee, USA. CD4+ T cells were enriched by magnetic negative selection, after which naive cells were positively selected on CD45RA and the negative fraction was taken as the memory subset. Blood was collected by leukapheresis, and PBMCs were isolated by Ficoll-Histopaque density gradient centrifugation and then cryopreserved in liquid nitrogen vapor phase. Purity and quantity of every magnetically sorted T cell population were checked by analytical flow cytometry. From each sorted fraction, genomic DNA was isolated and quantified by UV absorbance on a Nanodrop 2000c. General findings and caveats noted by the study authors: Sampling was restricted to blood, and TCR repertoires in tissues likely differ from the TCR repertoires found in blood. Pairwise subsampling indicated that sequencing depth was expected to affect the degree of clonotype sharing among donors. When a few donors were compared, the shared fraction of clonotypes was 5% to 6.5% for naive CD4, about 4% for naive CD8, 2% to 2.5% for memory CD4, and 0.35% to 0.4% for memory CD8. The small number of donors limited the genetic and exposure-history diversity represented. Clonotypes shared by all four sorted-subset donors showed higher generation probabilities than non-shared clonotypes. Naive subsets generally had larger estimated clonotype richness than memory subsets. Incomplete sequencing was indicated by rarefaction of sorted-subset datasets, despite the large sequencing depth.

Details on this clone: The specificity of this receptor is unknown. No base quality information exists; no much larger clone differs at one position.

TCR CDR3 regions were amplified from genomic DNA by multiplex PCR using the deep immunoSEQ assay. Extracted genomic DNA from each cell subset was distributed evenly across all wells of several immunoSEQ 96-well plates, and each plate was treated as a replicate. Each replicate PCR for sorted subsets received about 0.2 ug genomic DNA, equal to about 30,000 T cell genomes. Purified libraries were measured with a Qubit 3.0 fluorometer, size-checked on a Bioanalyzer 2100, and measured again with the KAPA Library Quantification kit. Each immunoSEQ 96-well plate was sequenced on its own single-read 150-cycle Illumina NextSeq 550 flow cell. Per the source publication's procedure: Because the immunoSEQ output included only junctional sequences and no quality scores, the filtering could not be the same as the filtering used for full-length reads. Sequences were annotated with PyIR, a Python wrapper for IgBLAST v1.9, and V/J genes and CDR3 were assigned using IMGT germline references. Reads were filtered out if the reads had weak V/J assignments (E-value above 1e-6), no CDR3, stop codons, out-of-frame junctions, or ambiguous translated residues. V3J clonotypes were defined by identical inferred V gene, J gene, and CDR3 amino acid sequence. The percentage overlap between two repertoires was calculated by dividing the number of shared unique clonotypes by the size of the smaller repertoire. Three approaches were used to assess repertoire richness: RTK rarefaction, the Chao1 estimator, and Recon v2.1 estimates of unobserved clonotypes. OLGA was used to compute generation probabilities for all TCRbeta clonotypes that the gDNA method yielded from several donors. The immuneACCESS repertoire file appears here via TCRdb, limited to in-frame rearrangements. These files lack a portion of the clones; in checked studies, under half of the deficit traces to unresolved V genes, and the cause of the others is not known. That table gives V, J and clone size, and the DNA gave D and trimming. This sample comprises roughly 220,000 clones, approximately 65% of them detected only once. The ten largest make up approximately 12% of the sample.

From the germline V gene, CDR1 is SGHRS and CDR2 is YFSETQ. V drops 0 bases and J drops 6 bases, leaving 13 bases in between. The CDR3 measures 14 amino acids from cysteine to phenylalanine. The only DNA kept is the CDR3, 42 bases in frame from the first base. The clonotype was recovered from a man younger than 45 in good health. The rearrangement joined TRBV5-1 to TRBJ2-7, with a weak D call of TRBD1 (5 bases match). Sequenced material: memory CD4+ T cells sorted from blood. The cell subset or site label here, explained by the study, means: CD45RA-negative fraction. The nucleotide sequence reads TGCGCCAGCAGCTTGGCCAGGGAAGGATTCGAGCAGTACTTC. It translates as CASSLAREGFEQYF.